This entry lists 27 T cell receptor beta chains sequenced from one sample in a study of OX40 agonist ivuxolimab in advanced cancers. TCRdb keeps only in-frame clones here, not all; method: immunoSEQ multiplex PCR. Among 45,000 to 65,000 clones listed, roughly 90% were seen once. Material: CD4+ or CD8+ T cells sorted from blood, obtained in a trial of the OX40 agonist ivuxolimab. The receptors were sampled from an adult with an advanced solid tumor such as melanoma, head and neck, liver or kidney cancer.

The chain couples TRBV27 to TRBJ2-1; 11 bases match TRBD1. The junction had 0 bases not matched to a gene; V was cut back by 8 bases and J by 3 bases. The CDR3 has 13 residues. CDR1 and CDR2 from the germline V gene are MNHEY and SMNVEV (reference sequence). This CDR3 reads CASGTGGYNEQFF. In DNA form, the CDR3 reads TGTGCCAGCGGGACAGGGGGCTACAATGAGCAGTTCTTC.

V and J are TRBV2 and TRBJ2-1, with TRBD2 identical over 7 bases. Germline loops: CDR1 SNHLY, CDR2 FYNNEI. V lost 1 base, J lost 4 bases, and 4 bases stayed unmatched. This CDR3 comprises 15 residues. Here the CDR3 DNA reads TGTGCCAGCAGTGAAGGGCTAGCGGATTACAATGAGCAGTTCTTC. It translates to CASSEGLADYNEQFF. Based on the CDR3 plus reference TRBV2 and TRBJ2-1, the full variable domain is EPEVTQTPSHQVTQMGQEVILRCVPISNHLYFYWYRQILGQKVEFLVSFYNNEISEKSEIFDDQFSVERPDGSNFTLKIRSTKLEDSAMYFCASSEGLADYNEQFFGPGTRLTVL.

This chain links TRBV4-1 with TRBJ2-3, with 8 bases fitting TRBD2. Trimming removed 1 base from V and 2 bases from J; junction bases left unmatched: 5. The V gene's germline CDR1 is MGHRA and CDR2 YSYEKL. This CDR3 contains 16 residues. CDR3: CASSQGREAPTDTQYF. CDR3 sequence (DNA): TGCGCCAGCAGCCAAGGGCGGGAGGCCCCCACAGATACGCAGTATTTT.

The rearrangement joins TRBV6-5 to TRBJ2-2, with 10 nucleotides matching TRBD1. The V gene's germline CDR1 is MNHEY and CDR2 SVGAGI. The CDR3 has 15 amino acids. V was pared by 4 bases and J by 9 bases, with 8 bases of the junction left unmatched. The CDR3 protein is CASSWSGTGVRELFF. CDR3 coding DNA: TGTGCCAGCAGTTGGTCCGGGACAGGGGTACGGGAGCTGTTTTTT.

The rearrangement uses TRBV4-1 and TRBJ1-1; unclear D gene. There are 15 residues in the CDR3. Per the germline V gene, CDR1 is MGHRA and CDR2 is YSYEKL. With 1 base removed from V and 3 bases from J, the gap between germline ends came to 12 bases. CDR3 protein: CASSQVPREDTEAFF. Written as DNA, the CDR3 is TGCGCCAGCAGCCAAGTTCCTAGGGAGGACACTGAAGCTTTCTTT.

The chain links TRBV9 to TRBJ1-1, with 8 bases matching TRBD1. The CDR3 spans 15 residues. The germline CDR1 and CDR2 sequences are SGDLS and YYNGEE. V lost 4 bases and J lost 0; bases outside the gene matches: 5. The CDR3 loop reads CASSPRTGMNTEAFF. Written as DNA, the CDR3 is TGTGCCAGCAGCCCCCGGACAGGGATGAACACTGAAGCTTTCTTT.

J is TRBJ1-5 and V is TRBV2, with D unclear. The CDR3 covers 15 residues. Germline V CDR1 and CDR2: SNHLY, FYNNEI. The germline V and J ends were trimmed by 4 bases and 2 bases, with 12 bases remaining between them. The CDR3 region is CASSAWGNGNQPQHF. The CDR3 bases are TGTGCCAGCAGTGCCTGGGGAAATGGCAATCAGCCCCAGCATTTT.

This sequence joins TRBV5-1 and TRBJ1-5, with D possibly TRBD1 on 5 matching bases. V was pared by 0 bases and J by 6 bases, with 10 bases between. The CDR3 is 14 residues long. The V gene's germline CDR1 is SGHRS and CDR2 YFSETQ. Written as DNA, the CDR3 is TGCGCCAGCAGCTTGGGGATCACAGGTCAGCCCCAGCATTTT. This gives the protein CASSLGITGQPQHF.

The V gene is TRBV6-4, the J gene TRBJ1-1; 7 bases are shared with TRBD1. Germline V gene sequence: CDR1 MRHNA, CDR2 SNTAGT. CDR3 length: 13 residues. V was pared by 3 bases and J by 3 bases, with 1 base of the junction left unmatched. The CDR3 region has the DNA TGTGCCAGCAGTGAGAGGGGGCACACTGAAGCTTTCTTT. Protein sequence: CASSERGHTEAFF.

The chain combines TRBV2 with TRBJ1-5, with 7 bases lining up with TRBD1. The germline V gene encodes CDR1 SNHLY and CDR2 FYNNEI. Trimming at V came to 6 bases and at J to 9 bases, leaving 17 bases not matched to a gene. The CDR3 sequence is 16 residues long. The CDR3 is CASSRWGTGAEGPQHF. In DNA form, the CDR3 reads TGTGCCAGCAGCCGTTGGGGAACAGGGGCTGAGGGGCCCCAGCATTTT.

This clone has only one observation. The V call is TRBV5-8, the J call TRBJ2-1; D is uncertain. Trimming pared 4 bases from V and 4 bases from J, leaving 9 bases between. Germline lookup yields CDR1 SGHTS and CDR2 YDEGEE. CDR3 length: 13 amino acids. CDR3 loop: CASSPVLYNEQFF. The CDR3 DNA reads TGTGCCAGCAGCCCGGTCCTTTACAATGAGCAGTTCTTC.

The V and J genes are TRBV27 and TRBJ1-1; unclear D gene. V was pared by 8 bases and J by 1 base, with 11 bases between. The CDR3 covers 13 residues. Germline values: CDR1 MNHEY, CDR2 SMNVEV (reference sequence). The CDR3 is CASFTAGNTEAFF. The CDR3 DNA reads as TGTGCCAGCTTTACGGCCGGGAACACTGAAGCTTTCTTT.

The rearrangement joins TRBV28 to TRBJ1-1, with 8 bases lining up with TRBD1. Germline V gene lookup returns CDR1 MDHEN and CDR2 SYDVKM. CDR3 length: 14 residues. V was clipped by 6 bases and J by 5 bases; unmatched bases: 8. CDR3 bases: TGTGCCAGCAGCTCTCTACAGGGGGGGACTGAAGCTTTCTTT. It translates to CASSSLQGGTEAFF. The whole variable domain, filled in from reference TRBV28 and TRBJ1-1, reads DVKVTQSSRYLVKRTGEKVFLECVQDMDHENMFWYRQDPGLGLRLIYFSYDVKMKEKGDIPEGYSVSREKKERFSLILESASTNQTSMYLCASSSLQGGTEAFFGQGTRLTVV.

This clone was counted once. The V gene is TRBV11-2, the J gene TRBJ2-2, with D perhaps assigned TRBD1 or TRBD2 (6 bases each). This CDR3 is built from 15 residues. Germline V lookup: CDR1 SGHAT, CDR2 FQNNGV. Trimming cost V 10 bases and J 5 bases, with 20 bases left between them. CDR3: CAIPRGGRLTGELFF. For the CDR3, the DNA is TGTGCCATCCCCAGAGGGGGGAGGTTGACCGGGGAGCTGTTTTTT. Using reference TRBV11-2 and TRBJ2-2 for the parts outside the CDR3, the full variable domain is EAGVAQSPRYKIIEKRQSVAFWCNPISGHATLYWYQQILGQGPKLLIQFQNNGVVDDSQLPKDRFSAERLKGVDSTLKIQPAKLEDSAVYLCAIPRGGRLTGELFFGEGSRLTVL.

This chain links TRBV9 with TRBJ1-2; a weak D match, TRBD1 (6 bases). The CDR3 has 16 residues. Germline V gives CDR1 SGDLS, CDR2 YYNGEE. V lost 3 bases, J lost 1 base, and 16 bases lay in between. The CDR3 nucleotides are TGTGCCAGCAGCGCCGGCGCTCGGGACATTAACTATGGCTACACCTTC. Protein sequence: CASSAGARDINYGYTF.

This chain links TRBV7-6 with TRBJ2-7; D remains ambiguous. Germline assignment: CDR1 SGHVS and CDR2 FNYEAQ. The length of the CDR3 is 13 residues. Trimming left V 2 bases short and J 2 bases short, with 7 bases between. This chain's CDR3 is CASSLSEAYEQYF. The CDR3 nucleotides read TGTGCCAGCAGCTTAAGTGAAGCCTACGAGCAGTACTTC.

The CDR3 loop reads CASSEGTPNTQYF. The CDR3 nucleotides are TGTGCCAGCAGTGAAGGGACCCCCAATACGCAGTATTTT. This chain uses TRBV6-1 with TRBJ2-3; no definite D call. The V end was cut by 1 base, the J end by 7 bases, with 9 bases between. This CDR3 has 13 amino acids. Germline CDR1 is MNHNS and CDR2 is SASEGT.

V usage is TRBV13 and J usage is TRBJ2-7, with TRBD1 as a possible D gene (6 bases). CDR3 length: 13 residues. Deletions cut 5 bases from V and 2 bases from J, with 10 bases between. Per the germline V gene, CDR1 is PRHDT and CDR2 is FYEKMQ (reference sequence). DNA for the CDR3: TGTGCCAGCAGCCCCGGGACAACCTACGAGCAGTACTTC. The encoded protein is CASSPGTTYEQYF.

This chain uses TRBV6-1 with TRBJ1-2; possibly TRBD1 for D (6 bases). Between the trimmed V and J ends, which lost 2 bases and 0 bases, there was a span of 7 bases. The CDR3 loop spans 14 amino acids. Germline values: CDR1 MNHNS, CDR2 SASEGT. The CDR3 spells CASSEPGANYGYTF. The CDR3 nucleotides read TGTGCCAGCAGTGAACCAGGGGCTAACTATGGCTACACCTTC.

This chain uses TRBV7-2 with TRBJ2-1; weak D call: TRBD1 (5 bases). V lost 3 bases and J lost 5, with 14 bases in between. The CDR3 is 15 residues long. Germline V gene data show CDR1 as SGHTA and CDR2 as FQGNSA. CDR3 DNA sequence: TGTGCCAGCAGCTTCTGGGGCAGCCTGAACAATGAGCAGTTCTTC. Encoded protein: CASSFWGSLNNEQFF.

The table lists this clone with a few counts. This rearrangement joins TRBV27 to TRBJ1-5; TRBD1 is a possible D gene (6 bases). The germline V gene encodes CDR1 MNHEY and CDR2 SMNVEV (reference sequence). The CDR3 spans 13 residues. V dropped 5 bases and J dropped 6 bases, with 11 bases sitting between them. CDR3 protein: CASSTGRGQPQHF. Written as DNA, the CDR3 is TGTGCCAGCAGTACAGGGCGAGGTCAGCCCCAGCATTTT.

This sequence joins TRBV27 and TRBJ1-6; D call uncertain. V lost 7 bases to trimming and J lost 7 bases, with 17 bases between them. Germline CDR1 and CDR2: MNHEY and SMNVEV (reference sequence). The CDR3 is 15 residues long. The CDR3 DNA reads as TGTGCCAGCAATCCCGGTCCTATCTTCAATTCACCCCTCCACTTT. This encodes CASNPGPIFNSPLHF.

In its sample, this clone was seen once. This chain joins TRBV10-3 and TRBJ2-5; TRBD2 might be the D (5 bases). This CDR3 contains 12 residues. The germline CDR1 and CDR2 sequences are ENHRY and SYGVKD. The V end lost 2 bases, the J end lost 5 bases, and 6 bases lay between the germline ends. The CDR3 loop is CAISEPGETQYF. In nucleotides, the CDR3 is TGTGCCATCAGTGAGCCGGGGGAGACCCAGTACTTC.

The J gene is TRBJ2-7, the V gene TRBV4-3; TRBD1 or TRBD2 may be the D gene (5 bases each). CDR3 length: 12 residues. CDR1 is LGHNA and CDR2 is YSLEER in the germline V gene. Between the trimmed V and J ends, which lost 1 base and 4 bases, there was a span of 5 bases. The CDR3 DNA reads TGCGCCAGCAGCCAAGGGGGGTACGAGCAGTACTTC. It is translated as CASSQGGYEQYF.

The chain couples TRBV5-4 to TRBJ1-1; D gene unclear. CDR1 and CDR2 (germline): SGHNT, YYREEE (reference sequence). V was trimmed by 4 bases and J by 11 bases, leaving 21 bases between them. This CDR3 contains 14 residues. Written as DNA, the CDR3 is TGTGCCAGCAGCGACCGGGCCTTCGGCGGAGGTGCTTTCTTT. Translated: CASSDRAFGGGAFF.

A single count supports this clone. The V call is TRBV29-1, the J call TRBJ1-2; D call uncertain. The CDR3 has 14 amino acids. Germline V lookup: CDR1 SQVTM, CDR2 ANQGSEA. Trimming took 0 bases from V and 6 from J, leaving 14 bases between them. As DNA, the CDR3 is TGCAGCGTTGAAGATCTAAAAGGCTGGGATGGCTACACCTTC. It codes for CSVEDLKGWDGYTF.

This sequence joins TRBV5-4 and TRBJ1-2; D is unclear. The germline V gene has CDR1 SGHNT and CDR2 YYREEE (reference sequence). The V end was cut by 4 bases, the J end by 3 bases, with 7 bases between. The CDR3 length is 12 residues. This CDR3 reads CASSGSDYGYTF. CDR3 bases: TGTGCCAGCAGCGGGTCAGACTATGGCTACACCTTC.